This paragraph covers one T cell receptor beta chain sequence. In its sample, this clonotype was seen many times. Its antigen has not been determined. There are no base qualities to consult, and no much larger clone falls within one base. This entry belongs to a study of identical twins (dated by TCRdb to about 2016). A note on the overall study: TCR alpha and beta repertoires from monozygotic twins, unrelated adults of various ages and cord blood were deep-sequenced to test whether fetal clonotypes persist. To rule out contamination, the twin experiments were replicated at different times with different library preparation protocols.

The CDR3 numbers 15 residues from cysteine through phenylalanine. The retained sequence is limited to the CDR3, 45 bases, with the frame set at the first base. V ends up 3 bases short and J 4 bases short, with an unmatched junction base count of 9. CDR1 and CDR2 were assigned from the germline V gene as SGDLS and YYNGEE. Study-level results and caveats: Conclusions relied on cross-sectional statistical analysis, since the same donors could not be followed over many years. Abundant cord blood beta clonotypes carried fewer insertions; young adult naive repertoires showed a weaker similar trend, while memory repertoires showed none. Invariant T cells such as MAIT and iNKT could partly confound zero-insertion analyses, though diverse VJ usage argued against this for most clonotypes. In beta out-of-frame sequences, excess twin sharing was weaker, because having fewer shared sequences lowered the signal-to-noise ratio. Compared with coincidental sharing between unrelated individuals, out-of-frame TCR alpha sequences shared between twins had an excess of sequences with low generation probability. In monozygotic twins, out-of-frame TCR alpha sharing was systematically underestimated by recombination models, although the models agreed with sharing between unrelated individuals.

Every donor in the study was a healthy Caucasian. Three unrelated non-twin adults were also sequenced: a male aged 18 to 29, a male aged 50 to 60 and a female aged 50 to 60. Miltenyi CD45RO+ enrichment and human naive T-cell isolation kits were used to isolate memory (CD45RO+) and naive T cells from PBMC. The library was produced with 5' RACE. The sequencer was an Illumina HiSeq 2000. Template switching added a universal primer binding site, and the final cDNA carried a unique molecular identifier that allowed TCR cDNA molecules to be counted accurately. Specific primers in the conserved constant-segment region were used to synthesize first-strand cDNA for TCR alpha and beta chains. To control for contamination, every cDNA library carried two barcodes: a SMART-Mk sample barcode plus Illumina barcodes. TruSeq adapter sequences and Illumina sample barcodes were added in two successive PCR steps. The TCR alpha and beta cDNA libraries were sequenced on the Illumina HiSeq platform using custom primers. In the source study's methods: Unique molecular identifiers were extracted from raw reads with MiGEC, and CDR3 positions were determined with MiXCR. For each individual, recombination models were inferred using an EM algorithm with the repgenHMM and IGoR tools. Shared clonotype analysis was performed with the tcR package in R, normalizing sharing by the product of cloneset sizes. To study raw recombination without the effects of thymic and clonal selection, out-of-frame nonproductive sequences were analyzed. In TCRdb, the public reads were trimmed at Q25 with fastp and aligned with MiXCR, with productive beta chains retained. Every distinct CDR3 protein forms one entry, paired with its most common genes and DNA. The V and J calls come from TCRdb's annotation, not from the publication. Here the sample has 420,000 or so distinct CDR3 sequences; less than 20% occur a single time. The ten largest account for 10% to 15% of the sample.

The sample taken for sequencing was naive T cells sorted from blood. The intended sense of this specimen's cell subset or site label: cells isolated with a human naive T-cell isolation kit. The chain employs TRBV9 and TRBJ1-2, with TRBD1 matching 7 junction bases. The sequence was collected from a man aged 45 to 65 in good health. CDR3 loop: CASSGTGTASYGYTF. The nucleotide sequence reads as follows: TGTGCCAGCAGCGGAACCGGGACAGCCTCCTATGGCTACACCTTC.